This T cell receptor (beta chain) was sequenced in a study of blood T cell repertoires in COVID-19. Study-level background: The origin of the acute and convalescent COVID-19 samples was the United States, Italy and Spain. PBMCs, B-cell-depleted T cells, or T cells provided the cDNA or gDNA that made up the material.

Germline-derived CDR1 and CDR2 are MDHEN and SYDVKM. Losses at the gene ends were 6 bases for V and 4 bases for J; bases not matched to a gene: 13. The CDR3 has 16 residues. Only in-frame clones appear in the TCRdb table, and some are missing; sequencing was by immunoSEQ multiplex PCR. The top ten hold 2% to 2.5% of the sample, which has 250,000 to 300,000 clones, approximately 91% seen once. Everyone who took part was roughly 18 to 89 years old, and they came from 24 US areas. Sequencing was performed on PBMCs or T cells enriched from blood (not recorded which). The sequence derives from a woman in her 40s with acute COVID-19. The rearrangement joins TRBV28 to TRBJ1-1; 8 bases are a match to TRBD1. As DNA, the CDR3 is TGTGCCAGCAGCCCATTGACAGGGGAGGGTGTCACTGAAGCTTTCTTT. Amino acid sequence: CASSPLTGEGVTEAFF.